The next 17 T cell receptor beta chains were all read from a single sample in a study of T-cell reconstitution after alpha-beta-depleted transplantation in children. Unique molecular identifiers were incorporated into the prepared TCRbeta library. TCRdb passed the PCR reads through MiXCR, listing each CDR3 protein once. The table has about 980,000 distinct CDR3 sequences, roughly 29% seen once; the top ten hold around 30%. This specimen consisted of PBMCs, mostly from graft donor cells, obtained 360 days after TCRalphabeta/CD19-depleted stem cell transplant. Receptors originate from a boy younger than two who had a stem cell transplant for SCID, so the T cells may come from the graft donor.

The gene calls are TRBV7-6 and TRBJ2-3, with TRBD2 identical over 11 bases. Trimming cost V 5 bases and J 5 bases; bases outside gene matches: 15. The germline CDR1 and CDR2 sequences are SGHVS and FNYEAQ. The CDR3 sequence is 18 residues long. The CDR3 DNA reads as TGTGCCAGCAGCCGAAGGGGGGGACTAGCGGCTAGGGGAGATACGCAGTATTTT. This translates into CASSRRGGLAARGDTQYF.

This clonotype was counted a few times. This sequence joins TRBV25-1 and TRBJ1-1; D may be TRBD1 (6 bases). This CDR3 region has 18 residues. Germline V gene sequence: CDR1 MGHDK, CDR2 SYGVNS. V shed 2 bases and J shed 1 base, with 20 bases lying between them. As DNA, the CDR3 is TGTGCCAGCAGTGAAAGGGGCGGCTGGGGGGGCCGGAACACTGAAGCTTTCTTT. Amino acids: CASSERGGWGGRNTEAFF.

The chain uses TRBV24-1 and TRBJ1-1, with D possibly TRBD1 on 5 matching bases. V shed 7 bases and J shed 0 bases, with 11 bases lying between them. Per germline, CDR1 KGHDR and CDR2 SFDVKD. CDR3 length equals 14 residues. CDR3 DNA sequence: TGTGCCACCAGGGGTGGGGCTTTGAACACTGAAGCTTTCTTT. Its protein is CATRGGALNTEAFF.

The chain links TRBV5-4 to TRBJ2-5; 9 nucleotides agree with TRBD2. The CDR3 contains 18 residues. Looked up from germline, CDR1 is SGHNT and CDR2 is YYREEE (reference sequence). The J segment lost 2 bases and the V segment lost 2 bases, leaving 13 bases of the junction unmatched. The CDR3 coding sequence is TGTGCCAGCAGCTTCCACGGGGTTGTAGCGGGGGTACAAGAGACCCAGTACTTC. This translates into CASSFHGVVAGVQETQYF.

The V gene is TRBV10-3, the J gene TRBJ1-5; 7 bases line up with TRBD1. With 8 bases clipped from V and 1 base from J, the junction kept 5 bases outside the gene matches. The CDR3 has 14 residues. Germline V lookup: CDR1 ENHRY, CDR2 SYGVKD. The CDR3 DNA reads as TGTGCCATCCCCCCGGGACAGAGCAATCAGCCCCAGCATTTT. Its protein product is CAIPPGQSNQPQHF.

This CDR3 reads CSALRRAPSRNEQFF. In DNA form, the CDR3 reads TGCAGTGCTCTTAGACGGGCCCCTTCGAGGAATGAGCAGTTCTTC. The chain uses TRBV20-1 and TRBJ2-1, with D uncertain. V gave up 5 bases and J gave up 7 bases, with 21 bases separating them. Germline lookup yields CDR1 DFQATT and CDR2 SNEGSKA (reference sequence). This CDR3 is built from 15 residues.

The chain recombines TRBV4-2 with TRBJ2-3, with 9 bases fitting TRBD1. V lost 0 bases and J lost 2; bases outside the gene matches: 9. The CDR3 covers 18 residues. Germline loops: CDR1 LGHNA, CDR2 YNFKEQ. This chain's CDR3 is CASSQEPSGTGYTDTQYF. For the CDR3, the DNA is TGTGCCAGCAGCCAAGAACCATCCGGGACAGGGTACACAGATACGCAGTATTTT.

This clonotype was found a few times. The chain carries TRBV19 and TRBJ2-3; D remains ambiguous. The germline gives CDR1 LNHDA, CDR2 SQIVND (reference sequence). Trimming removed 5 bases from V and 1 base from J, with 13 bases in between. This CDR3 region has 15 residues. The CDR3 region has the DNA TGTGCCAGTAGTGTTCGGTCGGTGGGCACAGATACGCAGTATTTT. Its translation: CASSVRSVGTDTQYF.

This chain joins TRBV7-2 and TRBJ2-2; D perhaps matches TRBD2 (6 bases). Deletions cut 8 bases from V and 1 base from J, with 17 bases between. From germline, CDR1 is SGHTA and CDR2 FQGNSA. The CDR3 loop spans 16 amino acids. The CDR3 reads CASSPPRRGNTGELFF. The DNA for the CDR3 is TGTGCCAGCTCCCCCCCCCGGCGGGGGAACACCGGGGAGCTGTTTTTT.

In this sample, this clonotype turned up a few times. This sequence joins TRBV20-1 and TRBJ1-2; D may be TRBD1 (5 bases). This CDR3 has 15 amino acids. Germline V CDR1 and CDR2: DFQATT, SNEGSKA (reference sequence). Trimming removed 5 bases at V and 0 bases at J, with 16 bases between. The CDR3 region has the DNA TGCAGTGCTTTTCGACAGCCGCCTCCTAACTATGGCTACACCTTC. It encodes CSAFRQPPPNYGYTF.

This clonotype was seen a few times. The chain links TRBV5-1 to TRBJ2-7; 7 bases match TRBD1. Trimming cost V 0 bases and J 4 bases; bases outside gene matches: 7. CDR1 is SGHRS, CDR2 YFSETQ, per germline. The CDR3 has 15 residues. CDR3 bases: TGCGCCAGCAGCTTGGCCCCGGGACAGAGATACGAGCAGTACTTC. Translated, it gives CASSLAPGQRYEQYF.

This clonotype was detected a few times. The rearrangement uses TRBV5-1 and TRBJ2-3, with 12 bases aligning to TRBD2. With V trimmed by 1 base and J by 7 bases, 7 bases remained unmatched. Germline CDR1 is SGHRS and CDR2 is YFSETQ. The CDR3 is 16 residues long. CDR3 nucleotides: TGCGCCAGCAGCTTGCCGCTAGCGGGGGGGTTAAATACGCAGTATTTT. Its protein is CASSLPLAGGLNTQYF.

The chain couples TRBV4-2 to TRBJ2-3; 11 nucleotides match TRBD2. The V gene's germline CDR1 is LGHNA and CDR2 YNFKEQ. This CDR3 is built from 17 residues. V lost 0 bases, J lost 1 base, and 3 bases stayed unmatched. The CDR3 DNA follows: TGTGCCAGCAGCCAAGATCCTAGCGGGGGGCGCACAGATACGCAGTATTTT. Its protein is CASSQDPSGGRTDTQYF.

The chain joins TRBV24-1 to TRBJ2-1; no reliable D call. This CDR3 comprises 13 residues. CDR1 is KGHDR, CDR2 SFDVKD, per germline. The V end lost 1 base, the J end lost 7 bases, and 7 bases lay between the germline ends. In nucleotides, the CDR3 is TGTGCCACCAGTGATTTTGTGGGAAATGAGCAGTTCTTC. Its translation is CATSDFVGNEQFF.

This rearrangement joins TRBV18 to TRBJ2-7, with TRBD1 matching over 9 bases. The CDR3 covers 15 residues. The V gene end was trimmed by 1 base and the J gene end by 5 bases; junction bases not matched to a gene: 6. In germline, CDR1 is KGHSH, CDR2 LQKENI. CDR3 DNA: TGTGCCAGCTCACCACTTTTAACAGGGGGCGACGAGCAGTACTTC. Translation: CASSPLLTGGDEQYF.

The chain recombines TRBV20-1 with TRBJ2-7; D is possibly TRBD1 (6 bases). The V end was cut by 3 bases, the J end by 3 bases, with 9 bases between. The CDR3 runs 12 residues. The germline V gene has CDR1 DFQATT and CDR2 SNEGSKA (reference sequence). For the CDR3, the DNA is TGCAGTGCTAGTGAGGGGGTCTACGAGCAGTACTTC. Residues: CSASEGVYEQYF.

This clonotype was observed a few times. The CDR3: CASSGVGGRGGYTF. CDR3 sequence (DNA): TGTGCCAGCAGTGGGGTAGGGGGGCGCGGTGGCTACACCTTC. The chain has TRBV27 and TRBJ1-2; tentatively, D is TRBD1 (6 bases). V gave up 5 bases and J gave up 7 bases, with 17 bases separating them. Germline V gene lookup returns CDR1 MNHEY and CDR2 SMNVEV (reference sequence). This CDR3 region has 14 residues.